Listed here is a single T cell receptor (beta chain). Its antigen is currently unknown. Per the germline V gene, CDR1 is KGHSH and CDR2 is LQKENI. The ends lost 0 bases at V and 6 bases at J; junction bases unmatched: 6. This CDR3 region has 16 residues. The entry originates in a study of cytomegalovirus exposure and HLA in healthy donors. Notes on the study in general: TCR beta V segments were, for the most part, productive about 87% or about 30% of the time in an earlier analysis.

13 Jbeta primers and 60 Vbeta primers were used for the PCR. Assay used: immunoSEQ multiplex PCR; TCRdb lists only in-frame clones, some missing. The sample shows 180,000 or so clones, about four fifths of them seen only once. This sequence was found in a female donor in good health and CMV-seronegative. This chain links TRBV18 with TRBJ2-4; 9 bases are a match to TRBD2. The sequenced sample was PBMCs. The CDR3 protein is CASSPPPSGRSNIQYF. In DNA form, the CDR3 reads TGTGCCAGCTCACCACCCCCCAGCGGGAGGTCAAACATTCAGTACTTC.